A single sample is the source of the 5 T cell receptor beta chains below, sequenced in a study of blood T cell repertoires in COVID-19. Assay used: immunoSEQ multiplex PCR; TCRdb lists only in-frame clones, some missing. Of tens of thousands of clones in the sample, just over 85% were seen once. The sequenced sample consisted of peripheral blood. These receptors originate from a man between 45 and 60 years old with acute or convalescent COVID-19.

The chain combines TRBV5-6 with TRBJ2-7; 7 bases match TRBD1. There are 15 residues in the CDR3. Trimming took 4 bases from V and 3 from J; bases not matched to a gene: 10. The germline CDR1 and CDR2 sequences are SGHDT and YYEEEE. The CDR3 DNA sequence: TGTGCCAGCAGCGCGATAGGGGGCATCTTCTACGAGCAGTACTTC. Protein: CASSAIGGIFYEQYF.

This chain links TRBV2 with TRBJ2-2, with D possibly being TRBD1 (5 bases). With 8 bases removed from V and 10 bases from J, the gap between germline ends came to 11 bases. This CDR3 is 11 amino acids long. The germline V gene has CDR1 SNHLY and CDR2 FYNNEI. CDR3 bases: TGTGCCAGCTACCAAGGACAGGAGCTGTTTTTT. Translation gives CASYQGQELFF.

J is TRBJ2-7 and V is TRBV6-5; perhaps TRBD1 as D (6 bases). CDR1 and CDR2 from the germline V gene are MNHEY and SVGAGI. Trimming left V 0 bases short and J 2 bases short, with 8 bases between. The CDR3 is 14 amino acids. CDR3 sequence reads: CASSYSQGPYEQYF. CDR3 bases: TGTGCCAGCAGTTACTCGCAGGGGCCCTACGAGCAGTACTTC.

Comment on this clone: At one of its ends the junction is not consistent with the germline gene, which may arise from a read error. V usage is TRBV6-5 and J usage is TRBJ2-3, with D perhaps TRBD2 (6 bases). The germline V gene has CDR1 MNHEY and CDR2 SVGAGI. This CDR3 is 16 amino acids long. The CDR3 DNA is TGTGCCGGCAGTTACCGTATTAGCGGTCGCACAGATACGCAGTATTTT. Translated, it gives CAGSYRISGRTDTQYF.

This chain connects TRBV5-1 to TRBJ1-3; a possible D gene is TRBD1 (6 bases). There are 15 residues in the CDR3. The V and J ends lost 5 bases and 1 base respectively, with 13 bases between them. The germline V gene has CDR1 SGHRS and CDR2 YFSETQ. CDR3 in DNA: TGCGCCAGCAGTCAGGGGAGAGAATCTGGAAACACCATATATTTT. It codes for CASSQGRESGNTIYF.